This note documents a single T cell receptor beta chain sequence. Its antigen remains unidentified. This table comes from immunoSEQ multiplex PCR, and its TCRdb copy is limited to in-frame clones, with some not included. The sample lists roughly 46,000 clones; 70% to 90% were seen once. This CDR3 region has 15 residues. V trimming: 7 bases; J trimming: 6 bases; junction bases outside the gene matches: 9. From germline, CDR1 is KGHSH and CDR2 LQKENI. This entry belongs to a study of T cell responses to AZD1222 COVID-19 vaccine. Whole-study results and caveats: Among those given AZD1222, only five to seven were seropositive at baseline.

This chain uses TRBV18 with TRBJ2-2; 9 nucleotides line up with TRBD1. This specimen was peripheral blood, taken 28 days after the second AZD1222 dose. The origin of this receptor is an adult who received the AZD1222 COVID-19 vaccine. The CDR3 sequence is CASYSGTGTAGELFF. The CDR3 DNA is TGTGCCAGCTACTCCGGGACAGGGACAGCCGGGGAGCTGTTTTTT.